These T cell receptor beta chains were read from a single sample in a study of radiation and T cells in renal cell carcinoma. TCRdb keeps only in-frame clones here, not all; method: immunoSEQ multiplex PCR. The data show about 130,000 clones, roughly four fifths seen once. The sequencing here drew on blood, taken from a patient whose treatment included radiotherapy and nephrectomy. Receptor source: a woman between 55 and 75 years old with renal cell carcinoma. Each CDR3 is given with its conserved first and last residue. Fields, in order: J gene, clone size, D gene, V gene, CDR3 protein, CDR3 DNA. The D gene is left open where the match is weak. Not all rows give a size; the values are once, few, many and, for expanded clones, a class.

TRBJ2-7 - - TRBV19 CASSIELGLEQYF TGTGCCAGTAGTATAGAGCTCGGGCTCGAGCAGTACTTC
TRBJ2-7 - TRBD1 TRBV7-9 CASSLVLFRDSYEQYF TGTGCCAGCAGCTTAGTCCTATTCCGGGACAGCTACGAGCAGTACTTC
TRBJ2-7 - TRBD1 TRBV6-5 CASSYGQGDLEQYF TGTGCCAGCAGTTACGGACAGGGGGATCTCGAGCAGTACTTC
TRBJ2-7 few - TRBV7-9 CASSLDRAYEQYF TGTGCCAGCAGCTTAGACAGAGCCTACGAGCAGTACTTC
TRBJ1-4 - - TRBV7-9 CASSLLNNKGEKLFF TGTGCCAGCAGCTTACTTAACAACAAGGGGGAAAAACTGTTTTTT
TRBJ2-2 - TRBD1 TRBV6-1 CASSGQGALVTGELFF TGTGCCAGCAGTGGACAGGGGGCGTTGGTCACCGGGGAGCTGTTTTTT
TRBJ2-7 - TRBD2 TRBV19 CASSPRDYLYEQYF TGTGCCAGTAGTCCCCGGGACTACCTCTACGAGCAGTACTTC
TRBJ2-2 - TRBD2 TRBV10-2 CASSLYLGLALAGAGELFF TGCGCCAGCAGTTTATACTTAGGACTAGCACTAGCGGGAGCCGGGGAGCTGTTTTTT
TRBJ2-2 - - TRBV19 CASSGTGELFF TGTGCCAGTAGTGGGACCGGGGAGCTGTTTTTT
TRBJ2-4 - - TRBV28 CASSPDSIPRF TGTGCCAGCAGCCCAGACTCAATCCCGAGGTTC
TRBJ2-5 - TRBD2 TRBV19 CASSMPDGTSGETQYF TGTGCCAGTAGTATGCCCGACGGGACTAGCGGCGAGACCCAGTACTTC
TRBJ1-3 - - TRBV6-5 CASSPGTYGNTIYF TGTGCCAGCAGCCCCGGGACCTATGGAAACACCATATATTTT